This T cell receptor beta chain was found in a study of cytomegalovirus exposure and HLA in healthy donors. Study information: Early on, a data release was issued that held roughly 80 million unique TCRs from HLA-typed donors. Study conclusions and caveats: One cluster of highly shared sequence variants probably arose as a sequencing artifact.

This CDR3 contains 14 residues. Per the germline V gene, CDR1 is SGHNT and CDR2 is YYREEE (reference sequence). V gave up 5 bases and J gave up 0 bases, with 9 bases separating them. To note about this clone: Antigen specificity is unknown.

PCR employed 60 Vbeta and 13 Jbeta primers. Profiled with immunoSEQ multiplex PCR; TCRdb holds only in-frame clones, not every one. The sample consists of a few hundred thousand clones, around 79% of them appearing once. The sequence was collected from a man aged 18 to 35 in good health and CMV-seronegative. The chain joins TRBV5-4 to TRBJ2-1; D is possibly TRBD1 (5 bases). The material sequenced was PBMCs. For the CDR3, the DNA is TGTGCCAGCAGAAGACAGAGCTCCTACAATGAGCAGTTCTTC. Translation gives CASRRQSSYNEQFF.